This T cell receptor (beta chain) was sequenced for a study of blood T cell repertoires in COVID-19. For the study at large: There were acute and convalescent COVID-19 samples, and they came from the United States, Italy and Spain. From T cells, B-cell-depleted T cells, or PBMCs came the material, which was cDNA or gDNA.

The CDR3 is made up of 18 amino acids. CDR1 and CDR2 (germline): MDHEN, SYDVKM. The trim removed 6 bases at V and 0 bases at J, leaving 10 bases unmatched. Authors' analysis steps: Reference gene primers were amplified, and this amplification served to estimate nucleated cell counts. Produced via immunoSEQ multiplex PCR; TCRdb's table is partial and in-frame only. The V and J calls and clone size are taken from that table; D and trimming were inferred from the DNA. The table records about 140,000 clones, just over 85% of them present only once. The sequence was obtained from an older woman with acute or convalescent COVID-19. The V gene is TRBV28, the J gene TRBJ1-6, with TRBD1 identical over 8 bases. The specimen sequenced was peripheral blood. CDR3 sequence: CASRLRTGRYSYNSPLHF. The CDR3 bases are TGTGCCAGCAGACTAAGGACAGGGCGCTACTCCTATAATTCACCCCTCCACTTT.